This TCR beta chain was observed in a study of a mutant IDH1 vaccine in newly diagnosed glioma. Only a few counts were recorded for this clone. Its target is not known. Indicated time point: week 11, during vaccination. One vaccine dose held 300 ug of mutant IDH1 20-mer peptide and came with topical imiquimod. Clones were sequenced by immunoSEQ multiplex PCR, and TCRdb holds only the in-frame ones, with some missing. The data contain some 120,000 clones, roughly 77% of them singletons. The TCR comes from a man aged 40-55 years with glioma. The input for sequencing was PBMCs, taken from a glioma patient whose treatment included an IDH1 peptide vaccine.

The CDR3 is CASSPSELPSYEQYF. The CDR3, as DNA: TGCGCCAGCAGCCCCTCGGAACTGCCTTCCTACGAGCAGTACTTC. This chain joins TRBV5-1 and TRBJ2-7, with D uncertain. The CDR3 totals 15 residues. Trimming took off 4 bases at V and 1 base at J, with 15 bases between the two ends. Germline V gives CDR1 SGHRS, CDR2 YFSETQ. Variable domain in full (rest from reference TRBV5-1 and TRBJ2-7): KAGVTQTPRYLIKTRGQQVTLSCSPISGHRSVSWYQQTPGQGLQFLFEYFSETQRNKGNFPGRFSGRQFSNSRSEMNVSTLELGDSALYLCASSPSELPSYEQYFGPGTRLTVT.